These 22 T cell receptor beta chains share one sample of origin, sequenced in a study of siplizumab effects on memory and regulatory T cells. Sequencing used immunoSEQ multiplex PCR; TCRdb keeps in-frame clones, though not all of them. The table has around 100,000 clones, approximately 93% seen once. Specimen: non-Treg CD4+ T cells sorted from blood. Receptors were obtained from a human donor in good health.

The chain couples TRBV7-9 to TRBJ2-7; the match to TRBD2 covers 11 bases. With V trimmed by 0 bases and J by 1 base, 5 bases remained unmatched. This CDR3 comprises 17 residues. The germline CDR1 and CDR2 sequences are SEHNR and FQNEAQ (reference sequence). The DNA of the CDR3 is TGTGCCAGCAGCTTAGCGGCTAGCGGGGGGCCGTCCTACGAGCAGTACTTC. Translating gives CASSLAASGGPSYEQYF.

The chain joins TRBV15 to TRBJ2-1; tentatively, D is TRBD2 (7 bases). The CDR3 has 13 amino acids. The V gene's germline CDR1 is LNHNV and CDR2 YYDKDF (reference sequence). V lost 5 bases to trimming and J lost 9 bases, with 14 bases between them. The CDR3 region has the DNA TGTGCCACCAGCGTGGGGGGGCCGGGTGAGCAGTTCTTC. It codes for CATSVGGPGEQFF.

The chain combines TRBV21-1 with TRBJ2-7; no check of the table's D call, TRBD1, against the DNA was made. TRBV21-1 is classified as a pseudogene. CDR3 size: 15 residues. This CDR3 reads CASSKASRGRHEQYF. The CDR3 DNA reads TGTGCCAGCAGCAAAGCTTCCAGGGGGAGGCACGAGCAGTACTTC.

The genes are TRBV10-3 and TRBJ2-1, with a possible D match to TRBD1 (5 bases). CDR3 length: 14 amino acids. Trimming pared 2 bases from V and 7 bases from J, leaving 12 bases between. Germline V gene lookup returns CDR1 ENHRY and CDR2 SYGVKD. The CDR3 protein is CAISETGLPNEQFF. The CDR3 DNA sequence: TGTGCCATCAGTGAGACAGGCCTCCCGAATGAGCAGTTCTTC.

The chain recombines TRBV15 with TRBJ2-2; D is unclear. CDR1 LNHNV and CDR2 YYDKDF come from the germline V gene (reference sequence). The CDR3 length is 13 residues. Deletions cut 0 bases from V and 6 bases from J, with 5 bases between. The CDR3 is CATSRDGAGELFF. CDR3 coding DNA: TGTGCCACCAGCAGAGATGGGGCCGGGGAGCTGTTTTTT. Looking up the rest from reference TRBV15 and TRBJ2-2 gives the full variable domain: DAMVIQNPRYQVTQFGKPVTLSCSQTLNHNVMYWYQQKSSQAPKLLFHYYDKDFNNEADTPDNFQSRRPNTSFCFLDIRSPGLGDTAMYLCATSRDGAGELFFGEGSRLTVL.

This chain uses TRBV29-1 with TRBJ1-2; the match to TRBD1 covers 8 bases. This CDR3 spans 13 amino acids. J was trimmed by 4 bases and V by 5 bases; bases with no gene match: 6. CDR1 is SQVTM, CDR2 ANQGSEA, per germline. The CDR3 DNA reads as TGCAGCGTTCGAGACAGGGGAGGCTATGGCTACACCTTC. Translation: CSVRDRGGYGYTF.

The genes are TRBV30 and TRBJ2-2; possibly TRBD2 for D (6 bases). The CDR3 extends over 15 amino acids. CDR1 and CDR2 from the germline V gene are GTSNPN and SVGIG (reference sequence). The V gene lost 4 bases and the J gene lost 6 bases, with 18 bases spanning the gap. The CDR3 sequence: CAWKTSGGVAGELFF. CDR3 nucleotide sequence: TGTGCCTGGAAAACGAGTGGAGGGGTAGCCGGGGAGCTGTTTTTT.

V is TRBV27 and J is TRBJ2-5; D is uncertain. The CDR3 length is 16 residues. CDR1 is MNHEY, CDR2 SMNVEV, per germline (reference sequence). The V and J ends lost 4 bases and 1 base respectively, with 16 bases between them. The DNA for the CDR3 is TGTGCCAGCAGTTCGTGGAGACGGACGTCCCAAGAGACCCAGTACTTC. Protein sequence: CASSSWRRTSQETQYF.

This chain connects TRBV5-4 to TRBJ1-1, with 7 positions matching TRBD1. Germline V gene lookup returns CDR1 SGHNT and CDR2 YYREEE (reference sequence). The CDR3 sequence is 17 residues long. The V segment lost 2 bases and the J segment 0 bases; nucleotides outside the gene matches: 10. The CDR3 is CASSFEGARRMNTEAFF. CDR3 bases: TGTGCCAGCAGCTTTGAGGGGGCGCGTAGAATGAACACTGAAGCTTTCTTT.

This clone was seen just once. V gene TRBV7-9 combines with J gene TRBJ2-3; D ambiguous. CDR1 SEHNR and CDR2 FQNEAQ come from the germline V gene (reference sequence). V lost 0 bases and J 0 bases, leaving 7 bases between the germline ends. This CDR3 comprises 15 residues. The CDR3 spells CASSLAARSTDTQYF. The CDR3 DNA follows: TGTGCCAGCAGCTTAGCGGCTAGGAGCACAGATACGCAGTATTTT.

This clone was seen a single time. The chain joins TRBV7-9 to TRBJ2-7; TRBD2 is a possible D gene (6 bases). Germline lookup yields CDR1 SEHNR and CDR2 FQNEAQ (reference sequence). V was pared by 5 bases and J by 2 bases, with 13 bases between. CDR3 size: 14 residues. The CDR3 coding sequence is TGTGCCAGCAGCATTGGAGGGGCCACCTACGAGCAGTACTTC. Protein product: CASSIGGATYEQYF.

Only one count was recorded for this clone. This chain connects TRBV14 to TRBJ2-7; 8 bases are shared with TRBD2. The CDR3 contains 14 residues. V was pared by 5 bases and J by 5 bases, with 8 bases of the junction left unmatched. Germline V CDR1 and CDR2: SGHDN, FVKESK. The DNA for the CDR3 is TGTGCCAGCAGCTCCCGGGGGGGCCGCGACGAGCAGTACTTC. This gives the protein CASSSRGGRDEQYF. The full variable domain, rest sourced from reference TRBV14 and TRBJ2-7, is EAGVTQFPSHSVIEKGQTVTLRCDPISGHDNLYWYRRVMGKEIKFLLHFVKESKQDESGMPNNRFLAERTGGTYSTLKVQPAELEDSGVYFCASSSRGGRDEQYFGPGTRLTVT.

The V call is TRBV5-1, the J call TRBJ1-1, with a possible D match to TRBD1 (6 bases). Germline values: CDR1 SGHRS, CDR2 YFSETQ. V was shortened by 4 bases and J by 7 bases, with 17 bases between the two germline ends. The CDR3 has 14 amino acids. CDR3 DNA sequence: TGCGCCAGCAGCCGAGGTGGGACGGGACATGAAGCTTTCTTT. Amino acids: CASSRGGTGHEAFF. The whole variable domain, filled in from reference TRBV5-1 and TRBJ1-1, reads KAGVTQTPRYLIKTRGQQVTLSCSPISGHRSVSWYQQTPGQGLQFLFEYFSETQRNKGNFPGRFSGRQFSNSRSEMNVSTLELGDSALYLCASSRGGTGHEAFFGQGTRLTVV.

The chain has TRBV10-1 and TRBJ2-1; no reliable D call. Germline V gene lookup returns CDR1 WNHNN and CDR2 SYGVQD (reference sequence). With 7 bases removed from V and 6 bases from J, the gap between germline ends came to 7 bases. The CDR3 has 11 residues. The CDR3 is CASKICNEQFF. The CDR3 DNA sequence: TGCGCCAGCAAGATTTGCAATGAGCAGTTCTTC.

The chain employs TRBV5-1 and TRBJ1-1; 8 bases line up with TRBD1. The CDR3 has 17 residues. V dropped 1 base and J dropped 6; count of bases not matched to a gene: 14. The germline gives CDR1 SGHRS, CDR2 YFSETQ. This CDR3 reads CASSLYGTGNTGAEAFF. The CDR3 nucleotides are TGCGCCAGCAGCTTGTACGGGACAGGCAACACGGGGGCTGAAGCTTTCTTT.

This sequence joins TRBV9 and TRBJ2-7; the D gene is possibly TRBD1 (6 bases). Germline CDR1 SGDLS, CDR2 YYNGEE. CDR3 size: 16 residues. The V gene lost 0 bases and the J gene lost 3 bases, with 16 bases spanning the gap. In DNA, the CDR3 is TGTGCCAGCAGCGTAGCTCCCAGGGGTCAGGTCTACGAGCAGTACTTC. This encodes CASSVAPRGQVYEQYF.

The chain joins TRBV5-1 to TRBJ2-2; D is unclear. This CDR3 region has 15 residues. Trimming shortened V by 0 bases and J by 0 bases, and 6 bases separated the two germline ends. In germline, CDR1 is SGHRS, CDR2 YFSETQ. CDR3 nucleotide sequence: TGCGCCAGCAGCTTGGCCGTTACGAACACCGGGGAGCTGTTTTTT. This translates into CASSLAVTNTGELFF.

The V call is TRBV6-5, the J call TRBJ2-1; 11 bases are a match to TRBD2. V dropped 6 bases and J dropped 8; count of bases not matched to a gene: 9. This CDR3 is built from 15 residues. The germline V gene encodes CDR1 MNHEY and CDR2 SVGAGI. The CDR3 reads CASRFLSGGGHEQFF. Written as DNA, the CDR3 is TGTGCCAGCAGATTCCTTAGCGGGGGGGGTCATGAGCAGTTCTTC.

J is TRBJ2-5 and V is TRBV6-5; TRBD2 might be the D (6 bases). Germline CDR1 MNHEY, CDR2 SVGAGI. With 6 bases removed from V and 3 bases from J, the gap between germline ends came to 11 bases. The CDR3 is 13 residues long. DNA for the CDR3: TGTGCCAGCAGGGATCTAGCGAAAGAGACCCAGTACTTC. It yields the protein CASRDLAKETQYF.

The chain uses TRBV18 and TRBJ1-3; D unresolved. CDR3 length: 15 amino acids. V was shortened by 3 bases and J by 2 bases, with 11 bases between the two germline ends. Germline values: CDR1 KGHSH, CDR2 LQKENI. The CDR3 nucleotides are TGTGCCAGCTCACCCCTGGGAGTAGCTGGAAACACCATATATTTT. It yields the protein CASSPLGVAGNTIYF. The variable domain in full, with the rest retrieved from reference TRBV18 and TRBJ1-3, is NAGVMQNPRHLVRRRGQEARLRCSPMKGHSHVYWYRQLPEEGLKFMVYLQKENIIDESGMPKERFSAEFPKEGPSILRIQQVVRGDSAAYFCASSPLGVAGNTIYFGEGSWLTVV.

This clone has a single count. This rearrangement joins TRBV5-4 to TRBJ1-1; D may be TRBD1 (5 bases). CDR1 SGHNT and CDR2 YYREEE come from the germline V gene (reference sequence). The CDR3 loop spans 15 amino acids. Trimming stripped 2 bases from V and 0 bases from J, with 11 bases between. The CDR3 loop is CASSLRQSMNTEAFF. The DNA of the CDR3 is TGTGCCAGCAGCTTACGACAGAGTATGAACACTGAAGCTTTCTTT.

This clone was found a few times. The rearrangement uses TRBV4-1 and TRBJ1-5; D uncertain. Germline V CDR1 and CDR2: MGHRA, YSYEKL. V lost 1 base to trimming and J lost 0 bases, with 10 bases between them. This CDR3 has 16 residues. Here the CDR3 DNA reads TGCGCCAGCAGCCAAGCCCCCCAGACTAGCAATCAGCCCCAGCATTTT. It is translated as CASSQAPQTSNQPQHF.